This T cell receptor beta chain was identified in a study of T cell clonotyping in hematopoietic cell transplantation. Study-wide background: Recipients' pretransplant samples followed cytoreduction.

General study findings and limits: Higher Inverse Simpson Index values in graft donor and pretransplant recipient predicted broader posttransplant TCR diversity. Recipient TCR diversity dropped after transplant; expanded clonotypes rose from day 30 to 180.

This clone was picked up one time. Its antigen is currently unknown. Per the germline V gene, CDR1 is SNHLY and CDR2 is FYNNEI. V was shortened by 2 bases and J by 2 bases, with 11 bases between the two germline ends. The CDR3 loop spans 15 amino acids. Noted time point: recipient sample about 28 days before transplant, after cytoreduction. Samples: about 28 days before transplant, then days 30, 100 and 180 after. Method: immunoSEQ multiplex PCR; TCRdb's copy keeps in-frame clones and lacks some. The repertoire holds roughly 45,000 clones, with 86% as singletons. This specimen consisted of peripheral blood mononuclear cells, obtained before stem cell transplant. The V gene is TRBV2, the J gene TRBJ2-3; D gene uncertain. This receptor was obtained from a man in his 60s with biphenotypic leukemia. Some clones in this sample may be carry-over from other donors' samples. In DNA, the CDR3 is TGTGCCAGCAGTGAAAGGCGGCTATCCACAGATACGCAGTATTTT. It encodes CASSERRLSTDTQYF.